Listed below are T cell receptor beta chains from one sample, sequenced in a study of T-cell reconstitution after alpha-beta-depleted transplantation in children. TCRdb re-called the PCR reads with MiXCR, one entry per CDR3 protein. The table has roughly 100,000 distinct CDR3 sequences, about 8% seen once. The sequences come from PBMCs, collected before TCRalphabeta/CD19-depleted stem cell transplant. All receptors come from a boy aged 2-9 years with acute lymphoblastic leukemia, due to receive a stem cell transplant. The CDR3 runs from the conserved cysteine through the conserved F or W. The D gene is left open where the match is weak. Only part of the rows carry a size: once, few, many, or a class if the clone is expanded.

>-|TRBJ2-7|few|TRBV6-2/TRBV6-3
CASSYGVDYEQYF
TGTGCCAGCAGTTATGGGGTGGACTACGAGCAGTACTTC
>-|TRBJ2-5|-|TRBV21-1
CASSKGTSWGTQYF
TGTGCCAGCAGTAAAGGGACCAGTTGGGGGACCCAGTACTTC
>TRBD1|TRBJ2-1|many|TRBV3-1
CASSQESGTGAREQFF
TGTGCCAGCAGCCAAGAATCCGGGACAGGGGCAAGGGAGCAGTTCTTC
>TRBD1|TRBJ1-3|-|TRBV3-1
CASSKRDSGNTIYF
TGTGCCAGCAGCAAAAGGGACAGCGGAAACACCATATATTTT
>-|TRBJ1-4|few|TRBV11-2
CASSLKGAGNEKLFF
TGTGCCAGCAGCTTAAAAGGGGCTGGTAATGAAAAACTGTTTTTT
>TRBD1|TRBJ2-6|many|TRBV19
CASSMVGGGGANVLTF
TGTGCCAGTAGTATGGTAGGGGGCGGTGGGGCCAACGTCCTGACTTTC
>-|TRBJ1-1|many|TRBV20-1
CSAGGQLDEAFF
TGCAGCGCAGGTGGGCAATTGGATGAAGCTTTCTTT
>-|TRBJ2-2|many|TRBV12-3/TRBV12-4
CASSPHRAGELFF
TGTGCCAGCAGTCCCCACAGGGCCGGGGAGCTGTTTTTT
>-|TRBJ2-5|few|TRBV4-1
CASSPPRADQETQYF
TGCGCCAGCAGCCCACCTCGGGCAGACCAAGAGACCCAGTACTTC
>-|TRBJ2-3|few|TRBV6-1
CASSEGAASTDTQYF
TGTGCCAGCAGTGAAGGCGCGGCCAGCACAGATACGCAGTATTTT
>TRBD2|TRBJ2-3|few|TRBV20-1
CSASPLLAGPRDTQYF
TGCAGTGCAAGCCCCCTCCTAGCGGGCCCAAGGGATACGCAGTATTTT
>-|TRBJ2-7|many|TRBV5-1
CASSLAAGPPYEQYF
TGCGCCAGCAGCTTGGCGGCAGGGCCCCCCTACGAGCAGTACTTC
>-|TRBJ1-1|few|TRBV6-1
CASSRSMNTEAFF
TGTGCCAGCAGCCGAAGTATGAACACTGAAGCTTTCTTT
>TRBD2|TRBJ2-3|-|TRBV2
CASSRLAVRTDTQYF
TGTGCCAGCAGTAGACTAGCGGTGCGCACAGATACGCAGTATTTT
>TRBD1|TRBJ2-7|many|TRBV7-2
CASSLSGTGGREQYF
TGTGCCAGCAGCTTGTCCGGGACAGGGGGCCGCGAGCAGTACTTC
>TRBD2|TRBJ2-3|-|TRBV6-4
CASSPSGLAGGDTQYF
TGTGCCAGCAGCCCAAGTGGTCTAGCGGGGGGAGATACGCAGTATTTT
>-|TRBJ2-1|-|TRBV18
CASSPETERFF
TGTGCCAGCTCACCAGAGACTGAGAGGTTCTTC
>-|TRBJ2-5|few|TRBV11-2
CASSLDSGRQETQYF
TGTGCCAGCAGCTTAGATTCGGGGCGCCAAGAGACCCAGTACTTC
>-|TRBJ1-6|few|TRBV7-9
CASRADGWANSPLHF
TGTGCCAGCAGGGCGGACGGATGGGCTAATTCACCCCTCCACTTT
>-|TRBJ2-7|few|TRBV11-3
CASSLGGASSYEQYF
TGTGCCAGCAGCTTAGGCGGGGCGAGCTCCTACGAGCAGTACTTC
>TRBD2|TRBJ2-1|many|TRBV5-1
CASSFLAGAGNEQFF
TGCGCCAGCAGCTTTTTAGCGGGGGCGGGGAATGAGCAGTTCTTC
>-|TRBJ2-2|many|TRBV29-1
CSVDWGDSDTGELFF
TGCAGCGTTGACTGGGGGGATTCCGACACCGGGGAGCTGTTTTTT
>-|TRBJ1-3|many|TRBV19
CASRKGEIGNTIYF
TGTGCCAGTCGCAAGGGGGAAATCGGAAACACCATATATTTT
>TRBD2|TRBJ2-3|many|TRBV7-2
CASSLARGDIDTQYF
TGTGCCAGCAGCTTAGCGCGGGGGGATATAGATACGCAGTATTTT
>-|TRBJ2-7|few|TRBV11-2
CASSRSDYTVYEQYF
TGTGCCAGCAGCCGATCGGACTATACGGTATACGAGCAGTACTTC
>TRBD1|TRBJ2-5|many|TRBV6-1
CASSEGQGAHNEETQYF
TGTGCCAGCAGTGAGGGACAGGGGGCACACAATGAAGAGACCCAGTACTTC
>TRBD2|TRBJ2-2|many|TRBV20-1
CSAGLSGDTGELFF
TGCAGTGCAGGATTGAGCGGGGACACCGGGGAGCTGTTTTTT
>-|TRBJ2-1|-|TRBV5-6
CASSSPGGGPPNEQFF
TGTGCCAGCAGCTCCCCGGGTGGGGGGCCACCCAATGAGCAGTTCTTC
>-|TRBJ1-1|-|TRBV7-9
CASSSGGPTTEAFF
TGTGCCAGCAGCTCCGGAGGACCGACCACTGAAGCTTTCTTT
>TRBD2|TRBJ2-2|many|TRBV4-3
CASSQRGVNTGELFF
TGCGCCAGCAGCCAGCGGGGGGTTAACACCGGGGAGCTGTTTTTT
>TRBD2|TRBJ2-1|-|TRBV7-6
CASSLRAGNNEQFF
TGTGCCAGCAGCTTACGAGCGGGGAACAATGAGCAGTTCTTC
>TRBD1|TRBJ1-5|many|TRBV6-2/TRBV6-3
CASRTGQGASQPQHF
TGTGCCAGCAGAACGGGACAGGGGGCAAGTCAGCCCCAGCATTTT
>-|TRBJ1-5|-|TRBV6-2/TRBV6-3
CASSPLGRYNQPQHF
TGTGCCAGCAGTCCTTTGGGGCGCTACAATCAGCCCCAGCATTTT
>TRBD2|TRBJ2-1|many|TRBV20-1
CSATPSGGVSYNEQFF
TGCAGTGCAACCCCTAGCGGGGGGGTATCCTACAATGAGCAGTTCTTC
>TRBD1|TRBJ1-5|-|TRBV6-5
CASSYPGRGFYQPQHF
TGTGCCAGCAGTTATCCGGGCAGGGGGTTTTATCAGCCCCAGCATTTT
>TRBD2|TRBJ2-2|many|TRBV20-1
CSAGLAGGTGELFF
TGCAGTGCAGGACTAGCGGGGGGCACCGGGGAGCTGTTTTTT
>TRBD2|TRBJ2-3|-|TRBV20-1
CSAAPGTSGGVTDTQYF
TGCAGTGCTGCCCCCGGGACTAGCGGGGGGGTCACAGATACGCAGTATTTT
>-|TRBJ2-3|many|TRBV3-1
CASSQMPGRSTDTQYF
TGTGCCAGCAGCCAGATGCCGGGGCGTTCCACAGATACGCAGTATTTT
>-|TRBJ1-3|many|TRBV5-1
CASSLGRSSGNTIYF
TGCGCCAGCAGCTTGGGACGGAGCTCTGGAAACACCATATATTTT
>-|TRBJ2-4|-|TRBV3-1
CASSQEGGLGEWRYF
TGTGCCAGCAGCCAAGAGGGAGGCTTGGGGGAGTGGCGGTACTTC
>-|TRBJ2-5|many|TRBV28
CASSFVFLGRLQETQYF
TGTGCCAGCAGTTTCGTTTTTTTGGGTCGCCTCCAAGAGACCCAGTACTTC
>TRBD2|TRBJ2-1|-|TRBV6-1
CASSPGTSESNEQFF
TGTGCCAGCAGTCCCGGGACTAGCGAGAGTAATGAGCAGTTCTTC
>-|TRBJ2-5|many|TRBV5-5
CASTYKGGETQYF
TGTGCCAGCACTTACAAGGGAGGAGAGACCCAGTACTTC
>-|TRBJ1-5|few|TRBV18
CASSLLGANNQPQHF
TGTGCCAGCTCCCTACTTGGAGCCAACAATCAGCCCCAGCATTTT
>-|TRBJ1-6|-|TRBV5-1
CASSLVGTADSPLHF
TGCGCCAGCAGCTTGGTCGGGACCGCGGATTCACCCCTCCACTTT